The 20 T cell receptor beta chains reported below all come from one sample, sequenced in a study of graft-versus-host responses after intestinal transplantation. Clones were sequenced by immunoSEQ multiplex PCR, and TCRdb holds only the in-frame ones, with some missing. The sample has 13,000 or so clones, roughly two fifths seen once. Sample: alloreactive CD4+ T cells from a mixed lymphocyte reaction culture, taken before intestinal transplant. Subset of the sample: CFSE-low proliferating T cells sorted from approximately 6-day pre-transplant mixed lymphocyte reaction (GvH or HvG direction). The origin of the receptors is a human patient who received an intestinal transplant.

This clone was found once. J is TRBJ1-2 and V is TRBV19; D is ambiguous. V was shortened by 8 bases and J by 4 bases, with 26 bases between the two germline ends. Germline assignment: CDR1 LNHDA and CDR2 SQIVND (reference sequence). The CDR3 is 17 residues long. CDR3 nucleotides: TGTGCCAGTTGTTGGGCCAGCAGAACCGTTAACCCCTATGGCTACACCTTC. Its protein is CASCWASRTVNPYGYTF.

The chain uses TRBV6-5 and TRBJ2-7, with 8 bases that match TRBD1. The germline V gene encodes CDR1 MNHEY and CDR2 SVGAGI. The CDR3 extends over 14 amino acids. The trim removed 7 bases at V and 2 bases at J, leaving 7 bases unmatched. The CDR3 here is CASNAGTGPYEQYF. The CDR3 nucleotides read TGTGCCAGCAATGCCGGGACAGGACCCTACGAGCAGTACTTC.

This clone was seen only a few times. V gene TRBV2 combines with J gene TRBJ2-7; 9 nucleotides align to TRBD2. In germline, CDR1 is SNHLY, CDR2 FYNNEI. This CDR3 has 14 amino acids. The ends lost 4 bases at V and 0 bases at J; junction bases unmatched: 1. The CDR3 nucleotides are TGTGCCAGCAGTGGGACTAGCGTCTCCTACGAGCAGTACTTC. It is translated as CASSGTSVSYEQYF.

This clone was observed a few times. V and J are TRBV5-6 and TRBJ2-7; 11 bases align to TRBD2. Germline CDR1 is SGHDT and CDR2 is YYEEEE. Germline trimming cut 2 bases from V and 6 bases from J; bases unmatched to any gene: 13. The CDR3 is 17 amino acids. The CDR3 is CASSLPPLAGVTLEQYF. The CDR3 region has the DNA TGTGCCAGCAGCTTACCCCCACTAGCGGGGGTGACTCTCGAGCAGTACTTC.

The sample holds a few counts of this clone. CDR3 residues: CASSLSRQGPYEQYF. DNA of the CDR3: TGTGCCAGCAGCTTGAGCCGACAGGGACCCTACGAGCAGTACTTC. The chain recombines TRBV11-2 with TRBJ2-7; 7 positions match TRBD1. In germline, CDR1 is SGHAT, CDR2 FQNNGV. With 3 bases clipped from V and 2 bases from J, the junction kept 7 bases outside the gene matches. The CDR3 spans 15 residues.

This clone was seen a few times. The chain has TRBV19 and TRBJ2-3, with 13 bases identical to TRBD2. The J segment lost 6 bases and the V segment lost 5 bases, leaving 11 bases of the junction unmatched. In germline, CDR1 is LNHDA, CDR2 SQIVND (reference sequence). The CDR3 is 17 amino acids. The CDR3 here is CASSSRLAGGRRDTQYF. The CDR3 DNA follows: TGTGCCAGTAGTTCCCGACTAGCGGGGGGTCGTAGGGATACGCAGTATTTT.

The chain combines TRBV6-6 with TRBJ2-7; 12 positions agree with TRBD2. V shed 4 bases, J shed 7 bases, and the junction held 5 bases outside the gene matches. The CDR3 extends over 14 amino acids. Germline V gene lookup returns CDR1 MNHNY and CDR2 SVGAGI (reference sequence). For the CDR3, the DNA is TGTGCCAGCAGTTCTAGCGGGGGGGCAGGGGAGCAGTACTTC. Amino acids: CASSSSGGAGEQYF.

This clone has just a few counts. The chain carries TRBV19 and TRBJ2-3, with 12 bases fitting TRBD2. V shed 1 base and J 0 bases; nucleotides not matched to a gene: 5. The CDR3 has 18 residues. The germline V gene encodes CDR1 LNHDA and CDR2 SQIVND (reference sequence). The CDR3 protein is CASSIGTSGVGSTDTQYF. The CDR3 DNA follows: TGTGCCAGTAGTATAGGGACTAGCGGGGTTGGGAGCACAGATACGCAGTATTTT.

Written as DNA, the CDR3 is TGTGCCAGCTCCCCCCCGAGCGCCTACGAGCAGTACTTC. This codes for CASSPPSAYEQYF. This rearrangement joins TRBV18 to TRBJ2-7; D not certain. The V gene's germline CDR1 is KGHSH and CDR2 LQKENI. The V and J ends lost 6 bases and 2 bases respectively, with 11 bases between them. The CDR3 runs to 13 residues.

The chain uses TRBV6-5 and TRBJ1-2, with a possible D match to TRBD1 (6 bases). V lost 6 bases and J 6 bases, leaving 14 bases between the germline ends. Germline V lookup: CDR1 MNHEY, CDR2 SVGAGI. The CDR3 has 13 amino acids. CDR3 protein: CASRLPGQHGYTF. The CDR3 bases are TGTGCCAGCAGACTACCCGGACAGCATGGCTACACCTTC.

The chain joins TRBV6-6 to TRBJ2-7; D gene ambiguous. The CDR3 runs 14 residues. V lost 0 bases to trimming and J lost 5 bases, with 11 bases between them. The V gene's germline CDR1 is MNHNY and CDR2 SVGAGI (reference sequence). The CDR3 sequence is CASSYSNEAHEQYF. The CDR3 nucleotides read TGTGCCAGCAGTTACTCGAACGAAGCGCACGAGCAGTACTTC.

J is TRBJ2-7 and V is TRBV6-6; 13 bases are shared with TRBD2. The CDR3 covers 15 residues. The trim removed 2 bases at V and 5 bases at J, leaving 3 bases unmatched. Germline V gene sequence: CDR1 MNHNY, CDR2 SVGAGI (reference sequence). The CDR3 DNA follows: TGTGCCAGCAGTTACGGACTAGCGGGGGTCAACGAGCAGTACTTC. The encoded protein is CASSYGLAGVNEQYF.

In its sample, this clone ranks as medium-sized (0.01 to 0.1%). The rearrangement uses TRBV5-4 and TRBJ2-2; no clear D gene. CDR1 SGHNT and CDR2 YYREEE come from the germline V gene (reference sequence). CDR3 length: 13 amino acids. The ends were cut back, 3 bases at V and 3 bases at J, with 6 bases in the middle. CDR3 region: CASSSPYTGELFF. In nucleotides, the CDR3 is TGTGCCAGCAGCTCCCCTTACACCGGGGAGCTGTTTTTT.

This rearrangement joins TRBV18 to TRBJ1-2; TRBD1 is a possible D gene (5 bases). CDR3 length: 16 amino acids. V was cut by 3 bases and J by 2 bases, with 16 bases left in between. The V gene's germline CDR1 is KGHSH and CDR2 LQKENI. The chain's CDR3 is CASSPAGLTGNYGYTF. Written as DNA, the CDR3 is TGTGCCAGCTCACCGGCGGGACTAACGGGCAACTATGGCTACACCTTC.

The sample holds a few counts of this clone. The chain uses TRBV14 and TRBJ2-1; tentatively, D is TRBD2 (5 bases). Trimming stripped 1 base from V and 4 bases from J, with 14 bases between. Germline V gene lookup returns CDR1 SGHDN and CDR2 FVKESK. The CDR3 contains 16 residues. CDR3 amino acids: CASSQAGGPPYNEQFF. The CDR3 DNA sequence: TGTGCCAGCAGCCAAGCGGGCGGGCCGCCATACAATGAGCAGTTCTTC.

This clone qualifies as medium-sized (0.01 to 0.1%). The rearrangement links TRBV4-1 to TRBJ2-3; 14 positions match TRBD2. V dropped 2 bases and J dropped 2; count of bases not matched to a gene: 12. The V gene's germline CDR1 is MGHRA and CDR2 YSYEKL. This CDR3 comprises 20 residues. CDR3 DNA: TGCGCCAGCAGCCAAACACAGGGCTTGGGACTAGCGGGGGCCACAGATACGCAGTATTTT. It specifies CASSQTQGLGLAGATDTQYF.

The chain is built from TRBV19 and TRBJ2-2, with D possibly TRBD2 on 5 matching bases. V gave up 6 bases and J gave up 0 bases, with 11 bases separating them. Germline loops: CDR1 LNHDA, CDR2 SQIVND (reference sequence). This CDR3 contains 15 residues. The DNA for the CDR3 is TGTGCCAGTAGCCCGGGGTTAGCGAACACCGGGGAGCTGTTTTTT. Protein: CASSPGLANTGELFF.

This clone showed up just a few times. This chain joins TRBV5-6 and TRBJ1-3, with 7 nucleotides matching TRBD1. The V gene's germline CDR1 is SGHDT and CDR2 YYEEEE. V was pared by 6 bases and J by 4 bases, with 7 bases of the junction left unmatched. This CDR3 has 14 residues. In DNA, the CDR3 is TGTGCCAGCAACCAAGACAGGGTGGGAAACACCATATATTTT. Amino acid sequence: CASNQDRVGNTIYF. Together with reference TRBV5-6 and TRBJ1-3, the CDR3 gives the full variable domain: DAGVTQSPTHLIKTRGQQVTLRCSPKSGHDTVSWYQQALGQGPQFIFQYYEEEERQRGNFPDRFSGHQFPNYSSELNVNALLLGDSALYLCASNQDRVGNTIYFGEGSWLTVV.

The V gene is TRBV5-6, the J gene TRBJ1-2, with 9 nucleotides matching TRBD1. J was trimmed by 6 bases and V by 4 bases; bases with no gene match: 7. Germline values: CDR1 SGHDT, CDR2 YYEEEE. This CDR3 is built from 14 residues. CDR3 bases: TGTGCCAGCAGCCCACTACAGGGGGCGGATGGCTACACCTTC. Translating it yields CASSPLQGADGYTF. Full variable domain (rest looked up from reference TRBV5-6 and TRBJ1-2): DAGVTQSPTHLIKTRGQQVTLRCSPKSGHDTVSWYQQALGQGPQFIFQYYEEEERQRGNFPDRFSGHQFPNYSSELNVNALLLGDSALYLCASSPLQGADGYTFGSGTRLTVV.

In its sample, this clone was seen once. This sequence joins TRBV6-6 and TRBJ2-7; 10 bases are shared with TRBD1. Losses at the gene ends were 4 bases for V and 4 bases for J; bases not matched to a gene: 4. Germline CDR1 and CDR2: MNHNY and SVGAGI (reference sequence). There are 14 residues in the CDR3. The CDR3 sequence is CASSSRDRGYEQYF. CDR3 sequence (DNA): TGTGCCAGCAGTTCAAGGGACAGGGGTTACGAGCAGTACTTC.